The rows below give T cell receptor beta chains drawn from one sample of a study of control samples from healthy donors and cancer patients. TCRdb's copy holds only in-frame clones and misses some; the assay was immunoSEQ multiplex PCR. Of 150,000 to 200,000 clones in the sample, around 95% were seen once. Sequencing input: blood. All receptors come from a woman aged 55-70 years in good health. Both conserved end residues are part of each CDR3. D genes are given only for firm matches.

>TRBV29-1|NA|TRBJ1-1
CSVGHNRVGNPEAFF
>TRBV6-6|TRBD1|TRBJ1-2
CASRDQGERGYTF
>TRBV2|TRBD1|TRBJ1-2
CASSTRGQGRDGYTF
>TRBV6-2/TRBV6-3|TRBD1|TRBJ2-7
CASSFGQGYSYEQYF
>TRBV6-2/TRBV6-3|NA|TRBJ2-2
CASSYSRGGGLDTGELFF
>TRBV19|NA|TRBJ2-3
CASSKLQSTDTQYF
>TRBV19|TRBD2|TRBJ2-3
CASSPSGRASTDTQYF
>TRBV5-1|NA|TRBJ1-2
CASSPTWVNYGYTF
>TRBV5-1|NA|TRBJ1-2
CASSDQTGHGYTF
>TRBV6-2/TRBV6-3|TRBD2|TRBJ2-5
CASSYSAGGNQETQYF
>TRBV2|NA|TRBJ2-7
CASKEEGARNEQYF
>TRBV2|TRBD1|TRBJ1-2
CASRGQTGLDGYTF
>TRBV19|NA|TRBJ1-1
CASSKSREMEAFF
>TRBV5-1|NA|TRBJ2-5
CASSSQETQYF
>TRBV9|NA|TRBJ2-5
CASSVAPRGGEPQYF
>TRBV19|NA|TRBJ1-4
CASSILGTKLFF
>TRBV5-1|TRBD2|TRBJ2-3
CASSLSVAGGSTDTQYF
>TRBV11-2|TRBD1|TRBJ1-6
CASSLGVGDRSNSPLHF
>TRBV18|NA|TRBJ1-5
CASSPQLGRKGDQPQHF
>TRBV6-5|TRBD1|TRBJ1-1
CASSRTGEFTEAFF
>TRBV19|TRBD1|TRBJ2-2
CASSSGTGTLNTGELFF
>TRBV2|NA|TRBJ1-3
CASSLGGAAGNTIYF
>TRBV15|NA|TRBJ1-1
CATSREPQGNGEAFF
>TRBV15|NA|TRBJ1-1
CATSRGPNTEAFF
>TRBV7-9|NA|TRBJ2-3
CASSLVTGRGFTDTQYF
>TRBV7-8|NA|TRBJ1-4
CASSFRVNPPSLFF
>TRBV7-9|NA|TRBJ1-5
CASSLQGSNQPQHF
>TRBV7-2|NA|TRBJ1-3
CASSRTAATGNTIYF
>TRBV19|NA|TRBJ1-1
CASSIPGYGTEAFF
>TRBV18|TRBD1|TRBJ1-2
CASSLNVLTGPDGYTF
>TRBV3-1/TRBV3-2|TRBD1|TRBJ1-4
CASSQQGAGEKLFF
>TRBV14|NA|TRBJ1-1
CASSQLSGTEAFF
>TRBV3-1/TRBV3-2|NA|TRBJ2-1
CASSQGVGGYNEQFF
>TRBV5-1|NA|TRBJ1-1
CASSLLRGTEAFF
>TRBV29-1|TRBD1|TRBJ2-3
CSVAPGTGGTDTQYF
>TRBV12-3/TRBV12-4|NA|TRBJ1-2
CASSLRFAGYTF
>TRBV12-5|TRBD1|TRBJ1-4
CASALGTGHEKLFF
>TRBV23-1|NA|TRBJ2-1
CASSQIQGSGNEQFF
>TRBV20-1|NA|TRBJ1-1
CSASFGGREKAFF
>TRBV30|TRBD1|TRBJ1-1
CAWSWTGRNTEAFF
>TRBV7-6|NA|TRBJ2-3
CASSLEGDSRTDTQYF
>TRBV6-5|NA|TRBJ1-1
CASRIIKGGNTEAFF
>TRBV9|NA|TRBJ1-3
CASSVVGESPGNTIYF
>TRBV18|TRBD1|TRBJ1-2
CASSPDDRGPYGYTF
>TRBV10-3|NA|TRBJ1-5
CAISERRQPQHF
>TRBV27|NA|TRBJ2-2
CASRAGRNTGELFF
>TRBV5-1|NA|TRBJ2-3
CASSSDLDTQYF
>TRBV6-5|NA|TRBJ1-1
CASSYSIWAGTEAFF